Listed below are T cell receptor beta chains from one sample, sequenced in a study of shared clonotypes between healthy human individuals. Generated by immunoSEQ multiplex PCR, the TCRdb table keeps only in-frame clones and is missing some. This table has approximately 940,000 clones, approximately 80% appearing once. The sequenced sample consisted of memory CD4+ T cells sorted from blood. The receptor source for this set is a young man in good health. Each CDR3 is given with its conserved first and last residue. A D gene is named only where the DNA matches it firmly. Part of the rows lack a size; the others show once, few, many or a class for expanded clones.

>TRBD1|TRBJ2-3|few|TRBV2
CASSGTGGDTQYF
TGTGCCAGCAGTGGGACAGGGGGAGATACGCAGTATTTT
>-|TRBJ2-3|-|TRBV7-7
CASSPDGYHTDTQYF
TGTGCTAGCAGCCCGGACGGCTACCACACAGATACGCAGTATTTT
>-|TRBJ2-1|-|TRBV13
CASTDWITSSYNEQFF
TGTGCCAGCACCGACTGGATCACTAGCTCCTACAATGAGCAGTTCTTC
>-|TRBJ1-5|few|TRBV28
CASREYSNQPQHF
TGTGCCAGCAGGGAATATAGCAATCAGCCCCAGCATTTT
>TRBD1|TRBJ1-6|-|TRBV28
CASGQGYNSPLHF
TGTGCCAGCGGACAGGGGTATAATTCACCCCTCCACTTT
>TRBD1|TRBJ2-1|-|TRBV27
CASSLPGTGVDNEQFF
TGTGCCAGCAGTTTACCTGGGACAGGGGTGGACAATGAGCAGTTCTTC
>-|TRBJ2-1|-|TRBV7-7
CASSLVMFDEQFF
TGTGCTAGCAGCTTGGTGATGTTCGATGAGCAGTTCTTC
>-|TRBJ2-7|once|TRBV27
CASSRRGAYEQYF
TGTGCCAGCAGTAGGAGAGGCGCCTACGAGCAGTACTTC
>-|TRBJ1-1|-|TRBV7-2
CASTLRLEAFF
TGTGCCAGCACCCTTAGACTTGAAGCTTTCTTT
>TRBD1|TRBJ2-6|-|TRBV15
CATTPGTAGANVLTF
TGTGCCACCACCCCAGGGACAGCTGGGGCCAACGTCCTGACTTTC
>TRBD1|TRBJ1-2|-|TRBV7-9
CASSTGGSYGYTF
TGTGCCAGCAGCACAGGGGGAAGCTATGGCTACACCTTC
>TRBD1|TRBJ1-2|-|TRBV28
CASSLAGQSHYGYTF
TGTGCCAGCAGTTTAGCGGGACAGTCTCACTATGGCTACACCTTC
>TRBD2|TRBJ2-3|-|TRBV9
CASSVAGTGGSGDTQYF
TGTGCCAGCAGCGTAGCGGGTACGGGCGGGAGTGGAGATACGCAGTATTTT
>TRBD1|TRBJ1-1|-|TRBV5-1
CASSLDFGTGGTEAFF
TGCGCCAGCAGCTTGGATTTTGGGACAGGGGGTACTGAAGCTTTCTTT
>-|TRBJ2-5|-|TRBV2
CASKLAATQYQETQYF
TGTGCCAGCAAGTTAGCGGCTACTCAATACCAAGAGACCCAGTACTTC
>-|TRBJ2-7|-|TRBV6-6
CASSYSPLTPEQYF
TGTGCCAGCAGTTACTCACCCCTTACCCCCGAGCAGTACTTC
>-|TRBJ2-2|few|TRBV12-1
CASSGTGTERGTGTGELFF
TGTGCCAGCAGCGGAACCGGGACAGAGAGAGGGACCGGCACCGGGGAGCTGTTTTTT
>TRBD2|TRBJ2-3|-|TRBV6-1
CASQSGGRAADTQYF
TGTGCCAGCCAATCGGGCGGGAGGGCGGCAGATACGCAGTATTTT
>-|TRBJ1-1|-|TRBV7-6
CASTPKTEAFF
TGTGCCAGCACCCCCAAAACTGAAGCTTTCTTT
>-|TRBJ2-1|-|TRBV20-1
CSAYWNEQFF
TGCAGTGCTTACTGGAATGAGCAGTTCTTC
>-|TRBJ2-7|-|TRBV11-3
CASSLEGGSNLNEQYF
TGTGCCAGCAGCTTAGAGGGCGGCTCAAATTTGAACGAGCAGTACTTC
>TRBD2|TRBJ2-3|-|TRBV4-2
CASSPQAGGLTDTQYF
TGTGCCAGCAGCCCCCAAGCGGGGGGGCTAACAGATACGCAGTATTTT
>TRBD1|TRBJ1-4|-|TRBV18
CASSRQGTLNEKLFF
TGTGCCAGCTCACGACAGGGGACCTTAAATGAAAAACTGTTTTTT
>-|TRBJ1-5|-|TRBV19
CASSNQARNNQPQHF
TGTGCCAGTAGTAATCAGGCCAGGAACAATCAGCCCCAGCATTTT
>-|TRBJ1-6|few|TRBV28
CASLSSYNSPLHF
TGTGCCAGCCTAAGCTCCTATAATTCACCCCTCCACTTT
>-|TRBJ2-3|-|TRBV5-1
CASSLDSPTDTQYF
TGCGCCAGCAGCTTGGACTCACCCACAGATACGCAGTATTTT
>-|TRBJ1-1|-|TRBV18
CASSPAEHTEAFF
TGTGCCAGCTCACCGGCTGAGCACACTGAAGCTTTCTTT
>-|TRBJ1-1|-|TRBV7-8
CASSLYGVGGTEAFF
TGTGCCAGCAGCTTATACGGGGTTGGGGGCACTGAAGCTTTCTTT
>TRBD1|TRBJ2-7|-|TRBV11-1
CASRWTGSYEQYF
TGTGCCAGCAGATGGACAGGGAGCTACGAGCAGTACTTC
>-|TRBJ2-3|-|TRBV7-2
CASSLNGITDTQYF
TGTGCCAGCAGCTTAAACGGAATCACAGATACGCAGTATTTT
>-|TRBJ1-3|-|TRBV7-9
CASSFTGVSGNTIYF
TGTGCCAGCAGCTTCACGGGAGTCTCTGGAAACACCATATATTTT
>-|TRBJ1-6|many|TRBV30
CAWSVLNSPLHF
TGTGCCTGGAGTGTCCTTAATTCACCCCTCCACTTT
>TRBD2|TRBJ2-1|-|TRBV19
CASNPTAGGRNEQFF
TGTGCCAGTAACCCAACAGCGGGAGGGAGGAATGAGCAGTTCTTC
>-|TRBJ2-2|few|TRBV11-2
CASNPMGGNTGELFF
TGTGCCAGCAACCCAATGGGGGGGAACACCGGGGAGCTGTTTTTT
>-|TRBJ2-1|-|TRBV14
CASSQLNEQFF
TGTGCCAGCAGCCAACTCAATGAGCAGTTCTTC
>-|TRBJ1-2|-|TRBV1
CTSTPSCGLANYGYTF
TGCACCAGCACACCTTCGTGTGGCCTAGCTAACTATGGCTACACCTTC
>TRBD1|TRBJ2-5|-|TRBV6-1
CASMLGQGRETQYF
TGTGCCAGCATGCTTGGACAGGGGAGAGAGACCCAGTACTTC
>TRBD1|TRBJ2-1|-|TRBV7-2
CASSLAGQGFNEQFF
TGTGCCAGCAGCTTAGCTGGACAGGGCTTCAATGAGCAGTTCTTC
>TRBD2|TRBJ2-2|-|TRBV2
CASRVGLAGGELFF
TGTGCCAGCAGAGTGGGACTAGCGGGGGGGGAGCTGTTTTTT
>-|TRBJ1-1|-|TRBV30
CAWRGGPNTEAFF
TGTGCCTGGAGGGGGGGACCTAACACTGAAGCTTTCTTT
>-|TRBJ1-1|-|TRBV19
CASSLQRLNTEAFF
TGTGCCAGTAGTTTACAGAGACTGAACACTGAAGCTTTCTTT
>-|TRBJ2-2|once|TRBV30
CAWNGGKNTGELFF
TGTGCCTGGAATGGCGGGAAGAACACCGGGGAGCTGTTTTTT
>TRBD1|TRBJ2-1|-|TRBV28
CASSWAGTGTYNEQFF
TGTGCCAGCAGTTGGGCCGGGACAGGGACCTACAATGAGCAGTTCTTC
>-|TRBJ2-7|-|TRBV30
CAWSVQGFTYEQYF
TGTGCCTGGAGTGTACAGGGTTTTACCTACGAGCAGTACTTC
>TRBD1|TRBJ1-3|-|TRBV19
CASSIGTGGNTIYF
TGTGCCAGTAGTATAGGGACAGGAGGAAACACCATATATTTT
>TRBD2|TRBJ2-2|-|TRBV5-1
CASSSLAGGPGELFF
TGCGCCAGCAGCTCCCTAGCGGGAGGGCCCGGGGAGCTGTTTTTT
>-|TRBJ2-6|-|TRBV21-1
CASSPRRDRKVYGANVLTF
TGTGCCAGCAGCCCCCGAAGGGACAGGAAGGTCTACGGGGCCAACGTCCTGACTTTC
>TRBD2|TRBJ2-3|few|TRBV9
CASSTNLAGLTDTQYF
TGTGCCAGCAGCACAAATTTAGCGGGCCTCACAGATACGCAGTATTTT
>-|TRBJ2-1|-|TRBV30
CAWGEAQPYNEQFF
TGTGCCTGGGGGGAGGCCCAACCCTACAATGAGCAGTTCTTC
>TRBD2|TRBJ2-7|-|TRBV19
CASSIVGLAGGRRQYF
TGTGCCAGTAGTATAGTTGGACTAGCGGGAGGGCGACGGCAGTACTTC
>TRBD1|TRBJ1-4|-|TRBV5-5
CASSLGVGTGINEKLFF
TGTGCCAGCAGCTTGGGAGTTGGGACAGGAATTAATGAAAAACTGTTTTTT
>-|TRBJ2-3|few|TRBV5-1
CASGLALTSTDTQYF
TGCGCCAGCGGGCTAGCGCTTACTAGCACAGATACGCAGTATTTT
>-|TRBJ1-2|-|TRBV5-4
CASSRLREYYGYTF
TGTGCCAGCAGCCGGCTGAGGGAGTACTATGGCTACACCTTC
>TRBD2|TRBJ2-7|-|TRBV2
CASSRTRSSYEQYF
TGTGCCAGCAGCCGGACTAGAAGCTCCTACGAGCAGTACTTC
>-|TRBJ2-2|-|TRBV30
CAWSKPGAYGELFF
TGTGCCTGGAGTAAGCCCGGGGCCTACGGGGAGCTGTTTTTT